A single sample is the source of the 24 T cell receptor beta chains below, sequenced in a study of cytomegalovirus exposure and HLA in healthy donors. Clones were sequenced by immunoSEQ multiplex PCR, and TCRdb holds only the in-frame ones, with some missing. The sample includes 95,000 to 150,000 clones, approximately 88% seen only once; the top ten take roughly 2%. Sample: PBMCs. These TCRs come from a woman aged 18-29 years in good health and CMV-seronegative.

This clone occurred a few times. The rearrangement links TRBV30 to TRBJ2-1; a weak D match, TRBD2 (6 bases). The CDR3 is made up of 13 amino acids. Between the trimmed V and J ends, which lost 4 bases and 10 bases, there was a span of 17 bases. CDR1 is GTSNPN, CDR2 SVGIG, per germline (reference sequence). The CDR3 here is CAWMGGSNREQFF. The CDR3 coding sequence is TGTGCCTGGATGGGGGGAAGCAATCGAGAGCAGTTCTTC. Full variable domain (missing parts from reference TRBV30 and TRBJ2-1): SQTIHQWPATLVQPVGSPLSLECTVEGTSNPNLYWYRQAAGRGLQLLFYSVGIGQISSEVPQNLSASRPQDRQFILSSKKLLLSDSGFYLCAWMGGSNREQFFGPGTRLTVL.

The J gene is TRBJ1-1, the V gene TRBV2, with 7 bases fitting TRBD1. V gave up 7 bases and J gave up 1 base; unmatched junction bases: 6. CDR3 length: 14 amino acids. Germline CDR1 SNHLY, CDR2 FYNNEI. The CDR3 nucleotides read TGTGCCAGCATTAGGACAGGACCGAACACTGAAGCTTTCTTT. Amino acids: CASIRTGPNTEAFF.

The genes are TRBV4-1 and TRBJ2-2; D is uncertain. Trimming shortened V by 7 bases and J by 7 bases, and 7 bases separated the two germline ends. In germline, CDR1 is MGHRA, CDR2 YSYEKL. The CDR3 covers 11 residues. The CDR3, as DNA: TGCGCCAGCAATAGAAACGGGGAGCTGTTTTTT. The encoded protein is CASNRNGELFF.

The rearrangement uses TRBV9 and TRBJ1-2; TRBD1 aligns across 7 bases. Germline loops: CDR1 SGDLS, CDR2 YYNGEE. The V and J ends lost 5 bases and 0 bases, in that order; junction bases with no gene match: 13. This CDR3 contains 17 residues. DNA for the CDR3: TGTGCCAGCAGGAGGGACAGACGGCCCGCTTCTAACTATGGCTACACCTTC. Protein sequence: CASRRDRRPASNYGYTF. Drawing the rest from reference TRBV9 and TRBJ1-2, the complete variable domain is DSGVTQTPKHLITATGQRVTLRCSPRSGDLSVYWYQQSLDQGLQFLIQYYNGEERAKGNILERFSAQQFPDLHSELNLSSLELGDSALYFCASRRDRRPASNYGYTFGSGTRLTVV.

This rearrangement joins TRBV7-3 to TRBJ2-1; 7 bases are shared with TRBD2. The germline CDR1 and CDR2 sequences are SGHTA and FQGTGA. The CDR3 spans 17 residues. The trim removed 1 base at V and 6 bases at J, leaving 12 bases unmatched. The CDR3 protein is CASSLNNRLAAINEQFF. The CDR3 DNA is TGTGCCAGCAGCTTAAACAATCGCCTAGCGGCCATCAATGAGCAGTTCTTC.

The chain uses TRBV10-1 and TRBJ2-2; D may be TRBD2 (6 bases). Trimming shortened V by 6 bases and J by 5 bases, and 13 bases separated the two germline ends. This CDR3 has 14 residues. The germline V gene has CDR1 WNHNN and CDR2 SYGVQD (reference sequence). The CDR3 region has the DNA TGCGCCAGCAGGAACCTCGCGGGGACCGGGGAGCTGTTTTTT. It codes for CASRNLAGTGELFF.

The rearrangement joins TRBV19 to TRBJ2-7, with 7 bases lining up with TRBD2. V shed 2 bases and J 4 bases; nucleotides not matched to a gene: 5. Germline-derived CDR1 and CDR2 are LNHDA and SQIVND (reference sequence). The CDR3 runs 14 residues. In nucleotides, the CDR3 is TGTGCCAGTAGTATAACGGGGGGTCGGTACGAGCAGTACTTC. This codes for CASSITGGRYEQYF.

Only one count was recorded for this clone. The same CDR3 arises from other DNA sequences in this sample as well. This sequence joins TRBV6-5 and TRBJ2-2; D is ambiguous. CDR1 is MNHEY and CDR2 is SVGAGI in the germline V gene. This CDR3 has 13 amino acids. Trimming left V 2 bases short and J 3 bases short, with 4 bases between. As DNA, the CDR3 is TGTGCCAGCAGTTACCCATACACCGGGGAGCTGTTTTTT. Its protein is CASSYPYTGELFF.

The sample holds a few counts of this clone. V and J are TRBV6-5 and TRBJ2-7; 8 nucleotides agree with TRBD1. The germline gives CDR1 MNHEY, CDR2 SVGAGI. This CDR3 contains 14 residues. Trimming removed 5 bases from V and 4 bases from J; junction bases left unmatched: 7. CDR3 sequence reads: CASSGSWTGYEQYF. Here the CDR3 DNA reads TGTGCCAGCAGTGGTTCTTGGACAGGGTACGAGCAGTACTTC.

The rearrangement joins TRBV7-9 to TRBJ2-7; no clear D gene. This CDR3 region has 12 residues. V was shortened by 2 bases and J by 2 bases, with 4 bases between the two germline ends. The germline V gene has CDR1 SEHNR and CDR2 FQNEAQ (reference sequence). The CDR3 loop reads CASSLPAYEQYF. In nucleotides, the CDR3 is TGTGCCAGCAGCTTACCAGCCTACGAGCAGTACTTC.

V usage is TRBV11-3 and J usage is TRBJ2-5; 9 positions agree with TRBD2. The CDR3 has 17 amino acids. Germline values: CDR1 SGHNT, CDR2 YENEEA. V shed 4 bases, J shed 2 bases, and the junction held 11 bases outside the gene matches. CDR3 protein: CASSSPLAGPEQETQYF. The CDR3 DNA reads as TGTGCCAGCAGCTCCCCGCTAGCGGGACCAGAACAAGAGACCCAGTACTTC.

The gene calls are TRBV27 and TRBJ2-3; the D gene is possibly TRBD1 (6 bases). This CDR3 has 14 residues. Germline CDR1 reads MNHEY; CDR2 reads SMNVEV (reference sequence). The germline V and J ends were trimmed by 6 bases and 0 bases, with 10 bases remaining between them. The CDR3 loop is CASSDTGSTDTQYF. The CDR3 DNA sequence: TGTGCCAGCAGCGACACAGGGAGCACAGATACGCAGTATTTT.

The chain uses TRBV19 and TRBJ2-7; D call uncertain. This CDR3 region has 14 residues. CDR1 is LNHDA and CDR2 is SQIVND in the germline V gene (reference sequence). The V gene lost 4 bases and the J gene lost 4 bases, with 14 bases spanning the gap. DNA for the CDR3: TGTGCCAGTAGTACCTCCGACTTGGCTTACGAGCAGTACTTC. Translation: CASSTSDLAYEQYF.

The V and J genes are TRBV9 and TRBJ1-1; 8 bases are shared with TRBD1. Germline V gene data show CDR1 as SGDLS and CDR2 as YYNGEE. CDR3 length equals 15 residues. V shed 3 bases, J shed 5 bases, and the junction held 9 bases outside the gene matches. The CDR3 DNA is TGTGCCAGCAGCGCCGCCTTGACAGGGGAGACTGAAGCTTTCTTT. Translation: CASSAALTGETEAFF.

This sequence joins TRBV11-2 and TRBJ2-3, with TRBD1 matching over 7 bases. The CDR3 is made up of 15 amino acids. The V gene's germline CDR1 is SGHAT and CDR2 FQNNGV. The V gene end was trimmed by 4 bases and the J gene end by 0 bases; junction bases not matched to a gene: 4. The CDR3, as DNA: TGTGCCAGCAGCTCTGGGACAGTTAGCACAGATACGCAGTATTTT. The encoded protein is CASSSGTVSTDTQYF.

V gene TRBV28 combines with J gene TRBJ2-7; D possibly corresponds to TRBD2 (6 bases). Looked up from germline, CDR1 is MDHEN and CDR2 is SYDVKM. The CDR3 covers 12 residues. V lost 4 bases to trimming and J lost 4 bases, with 8 bases between them. Written as DNA, the CDR3 is TGTGCCAGCAGTTCGGAGGGATACGAGCAGTACTTC. Translating it yields CASSSEGYEQYF.

This clone has a handful of counts. The J gene is TRBJ2-2, the V gene TRBV9; D remains unclear. Trimming took 1 base from V and 0 from J, leaving 7 bases between them. This CDR3 is 15 amino acids long. Germline CDR1 and CDR2: SGDLS and YYNGEE. CDR3 loop: CASSVPGANTGELFF. The CDR3 DNA sequence: TGTGCCAGCAGCGTACCCGGTGCGAACACCGGGGAGCTGTTTTTT.

The chain carries TRBV14 and TRBJ2-2; D remains ambiguous. This CDR3 is built from 14 residues. V lost 1 base and J lost 2, with 5 bases in between. CDR1 is SGHDN, CDR2 FVKESK, per germline. CDR3 sequence: CASSQAFNTGELFF. The CDR3 DNA reads TGTGCCAGCAGCCAAGCATTTAACACCGGGGAGCTGTTTTTT.

This chain connects TRBV29-1 to TRBJ1-2; D call uncertain. CDR3 length: 13 amino acids. CDR1 and CDR2 from the germline V gene are SQVTM and ANQGSEA. Trimming pared 6 bases from V and 4 bases from J, leaving 15 bases between. The CDR3 nucleotides are TGCAGCGTCCGAACGGACTATCCCTATGGCTACACCTTC. It translates to CSVRTDYPYGYTF.

As DNA, the CDR3 is TGCGCCAGCAGCTCAACCGGGACTAGCGGCGTAAACATTCAGTACTTC. This translates into CASSSTGTSGVNIQYF. V gene TRBV5-1 combines with J gene TRBJ2-4, with 11 bases that match TRBD2. V shed 3 bases and J 6 bases; nucleotides not matched to a gene: 8. This CDR3 spans 16 amino acids. Germline V gene lookup returns CDR1 SGHRS and CDR2 YFSETQ.

The chain has TRBV19 and TRBJ2-3; D is perhaps TRBD1 (5 bases). Germline CDR1 reads LNHDA; CDR2 reads SQIVND (reference sequence). Between the trimmed V and J ends, which lost 5 bases and 1 base, there was a span of 7 bases. This CDR3 is 13 amino acids long. CDR3 sequence: CASSGAGTDTQYF. The CDR3 DNA sequence: TGTGCCAGTAGTGGGGCCGGCACAGATACGCAGTATTTT.

For this clone: This sample includes further DNA sequences coding for the same CDR3. The chain is built from TRBV6-5 and TRBJ2-7, with 7 bases fitting TRBD1. Trimming cost V 2 bases and J 3 bases; bases outside gene matches: 1. This CDR3 has 13 amino acids. The V gene's germline CDR1 is MNHEY and CDR2 SVGAGI. The CDR3 here is CASSYRQGYEQYF. In DNA form, the CDR3 reads TGTGCCAGCAGTTACCGACAGGGCTACGAGCAGTACTTC.

This clone was counted a few times. V is TRBV10-2 and J is TRBJ1-2; TRBD1 aligns across 7 bases. CDR3 length: 15 amino acids. The trim removed 0 bases at V and 4 bases at J, leaving 5 bases unmatched. The germline V gene has CDR1 WSHSY and CDR2 SAAADI. The DNA of the CDR3 is TGCGCCAGCAGTGAGTCGATCGGGACAGCCTATGGCTACACCTTC. Protein sequence: CASSESIGTAYGYTF.

The chain carries TRBV28 and TRBJ2-7; a possible D gene is TRBD1 (6 bases). The CDR3 has 13 residues. V lost 3 bases and J lost 3, with 9 bases in between. CDR1 is MDHEN, CDR2 SYDVKM, per germline. CDR3 DNA: TGTGCCAGCAGTTTCTCGGACAGCTACGAGCAGTACTTC. Amino acids: CASSFSDSYEQYF.